Here is one TCR beta chain with its context. Its antigen remains unknown. Produced via immunoSEQ multiplex PCR; TCRdb's table is partial and in-frame only. Altogether around 38,000 clones are present, 80% to 90% being singletons, with the ten largest covering 22%. This sample was included in a study of radiotherapy plus CTLA-4 blockade in lung cancer. Background on the study: Objective response rate was 15% to 20%; disease control rate, about 31%. General study results and limits: Clones of tumor-derived TCRs expanded in blood after radiotherapy plus ipilimumab.

It was focal radiation plus CTLA-4 blockade with ipilimumab that patients with chemo-refractory metastatic non-small-cell lung cancer received. The CDR3 spans 13 residues. Per germline, CDR1 LNHDA and CDR2 SQIVND (reference sequence). Trimming shortened V by 6 bases and J by 4 bases, and 10 bases separated the two germline ends. The J gene is TRBJ1-3, the V gene TRBV19, with D tentatively TRBD1 (5 bases). Specimen: peripheral blood, collected from a patient treated with radiotherapy plus ipilimumab. This receptor was identified in a human donor with non-small cell lung cancer whose response to radiotherapy plus ipilimumab could not be evaluated. The chain's CDR3 is CASSGGSGNTIYF. For the CDR3, the DNA is TGTGCCAGTAGCGGGGGTTCCGGAAACACCATATATTTT.